The rows below give T cell receptor beta chains drawn from one sample of a study of Tregs in tolerant kidney transplant recipients. Repertoires were generated with immunoSEQ multiplex PCR, while TCRdb's copy carries only in-frame clones and drops some. The repertoire holds some 50,000 clones, around nine tenths seen once, with around 15% in the top ten. Source: CD8+ T cells from blood (PBMCs), taken 12 months after the transplant. Every receptor here comes from a human patient who received a combined kidney and bone marrow transplant. A subset of T cells may come from the graft donor. CDR3s include the opening cysteine and the closing phenylalanine or tryptophan. A D gene is named only where the DNA matches it firmly.

v_gene	j_gene	d_gene	CDR3aa	CDR3nt
TRBV15	TRBJ2-7	.	CATSRDPAGKYEQYF	TGTGCCACCAGCAGAGATCCGGCAGGGAAGTACGAGCAGTACTTC
TRBV7-6	TRBJ1-1	.	CASSPGIWTEAFF	TGTGCCAGCAGCCCCGGGATTTGGACTGAAGCTTTCTTT
TRBV10-3	TRBJ2-7	TRBD2	CAIRNLAGASYEQYF	TGTGCCATCAGAAACCTAGCGGGGGCCTCCTACGAGCAGTACTTC
TRBV25-1	TRBJ2-5	.	CASRMLRGSETQYF	TGTGCCAGCAGGATGCTGCGGGGCTCGGAGACCCAGTACTTC
TRBV19	TRBJ2-1	.	CASSGAASSYNEQFF	TGTGCCAGTAGTGGGGCGGCGAGCTCCTACAATGAGCAGTTCTTC
TRBV12-5	TRBJ2-2	TRBD1	CASGTRGQGGRTGELFF	TGTGCTAGTGGCACGAGAGGACAGGGGGGCCGCACCGGGGAGCTGTTTTTT
TRBV19	TRBJ2-3	.	CASSISGTDTQYF	TGTGCCAGTAGTATTTCGGGGACAGATACGCAGTATTTT
TRBV15	TRBJ1-6	.	CATSGGGDSPLHF	TGTGCCACCTCGGGGGGAGGAGATTCCCCCCTCCACTTT
TRBV13	TRBJ1-4	.	CASSFPGGEKLFF	TGTGCCAGCAGCTTCCCCGGGGGTGAAAAACTGTTTTTT
TRBV13	TRBJ2-2	.	CASSLGYVSNTGELFF	TGTGCCAGCAGCTTAGGATATGTATCGAACACCGGGGAGCTGTTTTTT